This entry is about one T cell receptor (beta chain). Its matching antigen is unknown. CDR3 length: 14 amino acids. Trimming took 5 bases from V and 3 from J; bases not matched to a gene: 4. MiXCR was run by TCRdb on the 5' RACE reads, yielding one entry per CDR3 protein. This sample has some 1,700,000 distinct CDR3 sequences, with about 32% found just once. The source of the sample is a study of identical twins. Whole-study results and caveats: Reduced insertions were recorded for abundant cord blood beta clonotypes, with no such pattern in memory repertoires.

J is TRBJ2-5 and V is TRBV12-3 or TRBV12-4; 9 bases fit TRBD2. The receptor was derived from a newborn girl in good health. The sequenced material came from cord blood. This CDR3 is CASSSQREEETQYF. CDR3 in DNA: TGTGCCAGCAGTAGTCAGCGGGAGGAAGAGACCCAGTACTTC.